Here is one T cell receptor (beta chain) with its context. This receptor's antigen is unknown. No qualities accompany the bases; no much larger clone lies one base away. The data stem from a study of OX40 agonist ivuxolimab in advanced cancers. Regarding the research as a whole: The costimulatory receptor OX40 (CD134) was targeted by ivuxolimab, a fully human IgG2 agonistic monoclonal antibody. Intravenous ivuxolimab was administered to patients every 2 weeks at six dose levels: 0.01, 0.1, 0.3, 1.5, 3 and 10 mg/kg. Of the roughly 53 patients in dose escalation, about 20 had hepatocellular carcinoma, roughly 15 had melanoma, 9 had renal cell carcinoma and 9 had head and neck cancer. In the dose-escalation cohort, nearly 85% of patients were male, and the mean age was 60 years with a range of roughly 23 to 90. Prior anti-PD-1, anti-PD-L1 or anti-CTLA-4 therapy was permitted, and checkpoint inhibitors had been received by about 36% of dose-escalation patients. Partial responses occurred in three dose-escalation patients, of whom one had hepatocellular carcinoma and two had cutaneous melanoma. Peripheral TCRbeta sequencing aimed to test whether ivuxolimab altered TCR sequence diversity and caused clonal T-cell expansion. The monotherapy dose-escalation portion (N of about 52 patients) of the phase I ivuxolimab trial is reported in the paper. What the study reported, not specific to this receptor: After ivuxolimab, more expanded clones were found on average in CD8+ T cells than in CD4+ T cells. In the 0.1-3.0 mg/kg groups, partial responders had among the lowest normalized peripheral clonal expansion, particularly in CD8+ T cells. Antigen specificity was not determined for the clonally expanded peripheral T cells. At doses of 0.1 to 3.0 mg/kg, clonal expansion of both CD4+ and CD8+ T cells in blood was seen between baseline and week 6. Low levels of normalized T-cell clonal expansion were also seen in some patients who did not respond.

Patients with autoimmune disease history or receiving systemic immunosuppression were excluded from the trial. Peripheral blood for TCR sequencing was drawn from every dose cohort at baseline, at cycle 4 day 1 and at cycle 7 day 1. The samples were drawn from a first-in-human, open-label, multicenter phase I dose-escalation trial of ivuxolimab. The trial enrolled adults with locally advanced or metastatic head and neck squamous cell, hepatocellular, melanoma or renal cell carcinoma. Before TCR sequencing, CD4+ T cells and CD8+ T cells from peripheral blood were sorted into separate populations. Genomic DNA was isolated from the sorted cells so that the TCRbeta CDR3 region could be sequenced. The immunoSEQ Assay was used to sequence the TCRbeta CDR3 regions. TCRdb holds this immuneACCESS table with in-frame rearrangements only. Some clones are missing; in checked studies, unresolved V genes explain under half, and the rest has no known cause. This sample lists around 67,000 clones; roughly 80% were detected once. The ten biggest clones cover 1.2% of the sample.

CDR1 and CDR2 (SGHRS, YFSETQ) derive from the germline V gene. Measured from the cysteine to the phenylalanine, the CDR3 is 15 residues long. The kept DNA is CDR3 alone, 45 bases in frame from the first base. V is reduced by 3 bases and J by 1 base, leaving a spacing of 8 bases between them. The receptor was derived from an adult with an advanced solid tumor such as melanoma, head and neck, liver or kidney cancer. This chain joins TRBV5-1 to TRBJ2-6, with TRBD1 as a weak D call on 6 bases. The material was CD4+ or CD8+ T cells sorted from blood, obtained in a trial of the OX40 agonist ivuxolimab. CDR3 loop: CASSSGQSGANVLTF. The nucleotide sequence is given as TGCGCCAGCAGCTCCGGACAGTCTGGGGCCAACGTCCTGACTTTC. With all but the CDR3 taken from the reference TRBV5-1 and TRBJ2-6 genes, the full variable domain is: KAGVTQTPRYLIKTRGQQVTLSCSPISGHRSVSWYQQTPGQGLQFLFEYFSETQRNKGNFPGRFSGRQFSNSRSEMNVSTLELGDSALYLCASSSGQSGANVLTFGAGSRLTVL.